The TCR beta chain under discussion was sequenced for a study of blood T cell repertoires in COVID-19. Looking at the study overall: The analysed material was cDNA or gDNA that came from T cells, B-cell-depleted T cells, or PBMCs.

Participant age was roughly 18 to 90 years, and participants resided in about 25 US areas. Between the trimmed V and J ends, which lost 6 bases and 0 bases, there was a span of 9 bases. The CDR3 runs to 13 residues. Germline-derived CDR1 and CDR2 are SGHRS and YFSETQ. This clone was picked up one time. Source study methods: Estimated nucleated cell counts came from reference gene primer amplification. Profiling relied on immunoSEQ multiplex PCR, and the TCRdb table lists in-frame clones only, not all of them. That table is the source of V, J and clone size, and D and trimming were worked out from the DNA. Among 200,000 to 250,000 clones listed, 75% to 90% were seen once.

This chain connects TRBV5-1 to TRBJ1-1, with a weak D call TRBD1 (5 bases). The clonotype was recovered from a man in his fifties or sixties who had been exposed to COVID-19. What was sequenced was PBMCs or T cells enriched from blood (not recorded which). This CDR3 reads CASTDTLNTEAFF. CDR3 nucleotides: TGCGCCAGCACGGACACCCTGAACACTGAAGCTTTCTTT.